Listed below are T cell receptor beta chains from one sample, sequenced in a study of T cell responses to AZD1222 COVID-19 vaccine. TCRdb's copy holds only in-frame clones and misses some; the assay was immunoSEQ multiplex PCR. The data hold approximately 150,000 clones, with approximately 90% observed a single time. This sample comprised peripheral blood, obtained 28 days after the second AZD1222 dose. These receptors came from an adult who received the AZD1222 COVID-19 vaccine. The CDR3 runs from the conserved cysteine through the conserved F or W. D genes are given only for firm matches. A row's size may be missing; if present it is once, few, many or a size class.

>TRBJ2-7|-|TRBV30|-
CAWSGPGAYEQYF
TGTGCCTGGAGTGGTCCAGGGGCCTACGAGCAGTACTTC
>TRBJ2-2|-|TRBV3-1/TRBV3-2|once
CASSHLLRERELFF
TGTGCCAGCAGCCATCTCCTTAGGGAGAGGGAGCTGTTTTTT
>TRBJ2-2|-|TRBV19|-
CASSKGTLLGTGELFF
TGTGCCAGTAGTAAAGGGACATTACTGGGCACCGGGGAGCTGTTTTTT
>TRBJ1-2|-|TRBV5-1|-
CASSPQTNYGYTF
TGCGCCAGCAGCCCCCAGACGAACTATGGCTACACCTTC
>TRBJ1-1|TRBD1|TRBV7-9|-
CASSPDRAEAFF
TGTGCCAGCAGCCCTGACAGGGCCGAAGCTTTCTTT
>TRBJ2-1|-|TRBV10-3|-
CAISGKGDEQFF
TGTGCCATCAGTGGAAAGGGTGATGAGCAGTTCTTC
>TRBJ1-1|-|TRBV27|once
CASRQNLNTEAFF
TGTGCCAGCCGACAGAACCTGAACACTGAAGCTTTCTTT
>TRBJ1-1|-|TRBV10-1|-
CASSEEGLNTEAFF
TGCGCCAGCAGTGAAGAGGGCTTGAACACTGAAGCTTTCTTT
>TRBJ1-2|-|TRBV10-3|-
CAISERLGYGYTF
TGTGCCATCAGCGAACGTTTGGGCTATGGCTACACCTTC
>TRBJ1-1|-|TRBV15|once
CATSAAEPNTEAFF
TGTGCCACCAGCGCCGCCGAGCCGAACACTGAAGCTTTCTTT
>TRBJ1-1|-|TRBV2|-
CASSEQGGNTEAFF
TGTGCCAGCAGTGAACAGGGTGGGAACACTGAAGCTTTCTTT
>TRBJ2-5|-|TRBV6-1|-
CASSEGGQETQYF
TGTGCCAGCAGTGAAGGGGGGCAAGAGACCCAGTACTTC
>TRBJ2-2|TRBD1|TRBV18|once
CASSPRQGKGAGELFF
TGTGCCAGCTCACCAAGACAGGGTAAAGGGGCCGGGGAGCTGTTTTTT
>TRBJ1-3|-|TRBV6-6|-
CACWPWGTGNTIYF
TGTGCCTGCTGGCCGTGGGGGACTGGAAACACCATATATTTT
>TRBJ1-1|-|TRBV7-2|-
CASSSRRERTEAFF
TGTGCCAGCTCCTCCCGTCGTGAGAGGACTGAAGCTTTCTTT
>TRBJ2-7|TRBD2|TRBV7-6|-
CASSLLAGAWEQYF
TGTGCCAGCAGCTTACTAGCGGGAGCTTGGGAGCAGTACTTC
>TRBJ2-2|-|TRBV7-9|once
CASRGPGDGNAGELFF
TGTGCCAGCAGGGGGCCCGGGGATGGGAACGCCGGGGAGCTGTTTTTT
>TRBJ1-5|-|TRBV2|-
CASSEQTDSNQPQHF
TGTGCCAGCAGTGAACAGACAGATAGCAATCAGCCCCAGCATTTT